Each of the 22 T cell receptor beta chains below was sequenced from the same sample in a study of cytomegalovirus exposure and HLA in healthy donors. PCR primers comprised 60 Vbeta and 13 Jbeta primers. Measured with immunoSEQ multiplex PCR; TCRdb has only the in-frame clones, and not every one. The repertoire holds about 120,000 clones, about 71% seen once, with 3.3% in the top ten. Sequencing was carried out using PBMCs. The receptors here all came from a woman aged 50 to 60 in good health and CMV-seronegative.

V and J are TRBV5-1 and TRBJ2-1; a possible D gene is TRBD1 (6 bases). V dropped 3 bases and J dropped 5 bases, with 12 bases sitting between them. Germline lookup yields CDR1 SGHRS and CDR2 YFSETQ. This CDR3 is 14 amino acids long. Written as DNA, the CDR3 is TGCGCCAGCAGCTCGGGACAAGTGAACAATGAGCAGTTCTTC. Its translation is CASSSGQVNNEQFF.

The chain combines TRBV27 with TRBJ1-2, with 8 positions matching TRBD1. V shed 3 bases, J shed 4 bases, and the junction held 4 bases outside the gene matches. CDR1 MNHEY and CDR2 SMNVEV come from the germline V gene (reference sequence). CDR3 length: 14 amino acids. In nucleotides, the CDR3 is TGTGCCAGCAGTTTCCAGGGGGCAGCCTATGGCTACACCTTC. Translated: CASSFQGAAYGYTF.

The V call is TRBV28, the J call TRBJ2-7; D may be TRBD2 (6 bases). The germline CDR1 and CDR2 sequences are MDHEN and SYDVKM. Deletions cut 3 bases from V and 4 bases from J, with 7 bases between. The CDR3 is 12 residues long. In nucleotides, the CDR3 is TGTGCCAGCAGTTTTCTAGCGTACGAGCAGTACTTC. Translating gives CASSFLAYEQYF.

As DNA, the CDR3 is TGCAGCGTTCGGGACAGGTACGAGCAGTACTTC. It yields the protein CSVRDRYEQYF. The chain uses TRBV29-1 and TRBJ2-5; 8 nucleotides match TRBD1. The DNA end favors TRBJ2-7, so the J call may be wrong. Per germline, CDR1 SQVTM and CDR2 ANQGSEA. CDR3 size: 11 residues.

This clone was counted a few times. The chain employs TRBV27 and TRBJ2-7; perhaps TRBD1 as D (6 bases). The germline gives CDR1 MNHEY, CDR2 SMNVEV (reference sequence). Trimming left V 7 bases short and J 3 bases short, with 19 bases between. This CDR3 is built from 15 residues. The chain's CDR3 is CASTTQGRGVYEQYF. The CDR3 DNA reads TGTGCCAGCACCACACAGGGTAGGGGAGTCTACGAGCAGTACTTC.

The V call is TRBV5-1, the J call TRBJ2-2, with 10 bases identical to TRBD2. The CDR3 totals 16 residues. CDR1 SGHRS and CDR2 YFSETQ come from the germline V gene. The J segment lost 4 bases and the V segment lost 0 bases, leaving 3 bases of the junction unmatched. The CDR3 region is CASSLGWTSGTGELFF. The DNA of the CDR3 is TGCGCCAGCAGCTTGGGTTGGACTAGCGGCACCGGGGAGCTGTTTTTT.

V is TRBV2 and J is TRBJ1-1; D perhaps matches TRBD1 (6 bases). V lost 3 bases and J lost 0, with 11 bases in between. This CDR3 contains 15 residues. CDR1 is SNHLY and CDR2 is FYNNEI in the germline V gene. The DNA of the CDR3 is TGTGCCAGCAGTGATCAGGGGCTCGTGAACACTGAAGCTTTCTTT. It yields the protein CASSDQGLVNTEAFF.

V and J are TRBV28 and TRBJ1-3; 7 bases are a match to TRBD1. The V segment lost 4 bases and the J segment 4 bases; nucleotides outside the gene matches: 13. The CDR3 has 17 amino acids. Germline V CDR1 and CDR2: MDHEN, SYDVKM. The CDR3 DNA reads as TGTGCCAGCAGTTCCTGGACAGGTCAAAATGAGGGAAACACCATATATTTT. Translated, it gives CASSSWTGQNEGNTIYF.

This rearrangement joins TRBV18 to TRBJ2-3, with a possible D match to TRBD2 (5 bases). V dropped 5 bases and J dropped 0 bases, with 15 bases sitting between them. CDR1 is KGHSH and CDR2 is LQKENI in the germline V gene. The CDR3 is 16 amino acids. In DNA form, the CDR3 reads TGTGCCAGCTCAGAGGGAACTAGTCCGAGCACAGATACGCAGTATTTT. Translating it yields CASSEGTSPSTDTQYF.

The V gene is TRBV29-1, the J gene TRBJ2-7, with 9 bases lining up with TRBD2. Germline CDR1 reads SQVTM; CDR2 reads ANQGSEA. J gave up 4 bases and V 4 bases, and 5 bases lay outside the gene matches. The CDR3 loop spans 13 amino acids. CDR3 coding DNA: TGCAGCGTTGCACTAGCGGGTGAATACGAGCAGTACTTC. It codes for CSVALAGEYEQYF.

This clone qualifies as medium-sized. The chain uses TRBV21-1 and TRBJ1-5. TRBV21-1 is a recognized pseudogene. CDR3 length: 17 residues. The CDR3 nucleotides read TGTGCCAGCAGCAACTCCACTGCTTTGGTGAGCAATCAGCCCCAGCATTTT. Protein: CASSNSTALVSNQPQHF.

V and J are TRBV7-2 and TRBJ2-3, with 9 bases fitting TRBD2. Trimming cost V 3 bases and J 1 base; bases outside gene matches: 2. The CDR3 is made up of 15 amino acids. Germline lookup yields CDR1 SGHTA and CDR2 FQGNSA. CDR3 sequence (DNA): TGTGCCAGCAGCTTGTCTAGCGGGGGCACAGATACGCAGTATTTT. Amino acids: CASSLSSGGTDTQYF.

V and J are TRBV19 and TRBJ2-2; TRBD1 is a possible D gene (5 bases). In germline, CDR1 is LNHDA, CDR2 SQIVND (reference sequence). The CDR3 length is 16 residues. Trimming cost V 3 bases and J 3 bases, with 14 bases left between them. Written as DNA, the CDR3 is TGTGCCAGTAGTATCCCCCTGACAGATTACACCGGGGAGCTGTTTTTT. This encodes CASSIPLTDYTGELFF.

The rearrangement joins TRBV11-3 to TRBJ2-7; maybe TRBD1 (6 bases). Trimming left V 5 bases short and J 3 bases short, with 14 bases between. CDR3 length: 14 amino acids. The germline CDR1 and CDR2 sequences are SGHNT and YENEEA. DNA for the CDR3: TGTGCCAGCAGCCCCGGTACAGGGTTCTACGAGCAGTACTTC. Encoded protein: CASSPGTGFYEQYF.

This clone has only a few counts. V usage is TRBV15 and J usage is TRBJ1-1, with 7 bases matching TRBD1. The CDR3 sequence is 15 residues long. V gave up 2 bases and J gave up 1 base; unmatched junction bases: 4. Germline values: CDR1 LNHNV, CDR2 YYDKDF (reference sequence). Here the CDR3 reads CATSRLQGRNTEAFF. In DNA, the CDR3 is TGTGCCACCAGCAGATTACAGGGGAGGAACACTGAAGCTTTCTTT. The full variable domain, its missing parts supplied by reference TRBV15 and TRBJ1-1, is DAMVIQNPRYQVTQFGKPVTLSCSQTLNHNVMYWYQQKSSQAPKLLFHYYDKDFNNEADTPDNFQSRRPNTSFCFLDIRSPGLGDTAMYLCATSRLQGRNTEAFFGQGTRLTVV.

This clone was detected only once. This rearrangement joins TRBV6-5 to TRBJ2-2, with D perhaps TRBD1 (6 bases). Germline assignment: CDR1 MNHEY and CDR2 SVGAGI. The ends were cut back, 6 bases at V and 3 bases at J, with 8 bases in the middle. The CDR3 runs to 13 residues. The CDR3 loop is CASRDSYTGELFF. As DNA, the CDR3 is TGTGCCAGCAGGGACAGCTACACCGGGGAGCTGTTTTTT.

The rearrangement joins TRBV15 to TRBJ2-3; D perhaps matches TRBD1 (6 bases). Trimming took off 0 bases at V and 5 bases at J, with 18 bases between the two ends. Germline lookup yields CDR1 LNHNV and CDR2 YYDKDF (reference sequence). This CDR3 contains 17 residues. CDR3 residues: CATSRDKAGVKLDTQYF. In DNA, the CDR3 is TGTGCCACCAGCAGAGATAAGGCAGGGGTCAAGTTAGATACGCAGTATTTT.

This chain uses TRBV10-1 with TRBJ2-1; 8 positions agree with TRBD1. In germline, CDR1 is WNHNN, CDR2 SYGVQD (reference sequence). The V segment lost 6 bases and the J segment 6 bases; nucleotides outside the gene matches: 4. The CDR3 extends over 13 amino acids. The CDR3 nucleotides read TGCGCCAGCAGAGGGGACAGGACCAATGAGCAGTTCTTC. Its protein product is CASRGDRTNEQFF.

The chain couples TRBV28 to TRBJ2-3; 8 positions agree with TRBD2. Germline CDR1 and CDR2: MDHEN and SYDVKM. Trimming removed 5 bases from V and 2 bases from J; junction bases left unmatched: 9. The CDR3 loop spans 16 amino acids. Written as DNA, the CDR3 is TGTGCCAGCAGTCCCCCCGGGGGGGGGACCACAGATACGCAGTATTTT. Protein: CASSPPGGGTTDTQYF.

The gene calls are TRBV4-2 and TRBJ2-7; D gene unclear. This CDR3 contains 14 residues. Per the germline V gene, CDR1 is LGHNA and CDR2 is YNFKEQ. Trimming shortened V by 2 bases and J by 2 bases, and 10 bases separated the two germline ends. As DNA, the CDR3 is TGTGCCAGCAGCCAACGCTACAGAACCTACGAGCAGTACTTC. This encodes CASSQRYRTYEQYF.

The chain is built from TRBV5-5 and TRBJ2-1; no definite D call. Per germline, CDR1 SGHKS and CDR2 YYEKEE (reference sequence). V was clipped by 4 bases and J by 2 bases, with 7 bases between them. The CDR3 runs 13 residues. DNA of the CDR3: TGTGCCAGCAGCCCGACTGCCTACAATGAGCAGTTCTTC. Its translation: CASSPTAYNEQFF. The variable domain in full, completed from reference TRBV5-5 and TRBJ2-1, reads DAGVTQSPTHLIKTRGQQVTLRCSPISGHKSVSWYQQVLGQGPQFIFQYYEKEERGRGNFPDRFSARQFPNYSSELNVNALLLGDSALYLCASSPTAYNEQFFGPGTRLTVL.

J is TRBJ1-4 and V is TRBV27, with 7 bases matching TRBD1. CDR3 length: 14 amino acids. CDR1 MNHEY and CDR2 SMNVEV come from the germline V gene (reference sequence). V gave up 2 bases and J gave up 7 bases; unmatched junction bases: 4. CDR3: CASSLDRAVEKLFF. Written as DNA, the CDR3 is TGTGCCAGCAGTTTAGACAGGGCGGTTGAAAAACTGTTTTTT.